Listed here is a single TCR beta chain. This clonotype was seen more than once but under ten times. No antigen is known for it. Nothing much larger sits one base from this clone, and base qualities are not available. The data originate from a study of T cells in Graves' hyperthyroidism and ophthalmopathy (dated by TCRdb to about 2019). Study-wide context: Peripheral blood was collected at initial diagnosis, before any treatment. The 100 discovery patients were randomly split 7:3 into training and test sets. In addition, the study compared T-cell repertoires in thyroid tissue and in blood from roughly six Graves' hyperthyroidism patients. Once sampling was done, hyperthyroidism patients were given methimazole at a starting dose of 30 mg daily, whereas ophthalmopathy patients were given high-dose intravenous methylprednisolone. The paper describes TCR Vbeta CDR3 sequencing of 135 peripheral blood samples, made up of 43 ophthalmopathy patients, approximately 76 hyperthyroidism patients and about 17 progressor patients. Whether ophthalmopathy could be predicted prospectively was tested in an independent validation cohort made up of 18 to 20 hyperthyroidism patients plus 17 patients who later progressed to ophthalmopathy. TCR V-J signatures able to tell the groups apart were searched for in a discovery cohort of 90 to 100 patients, of whom 43 had Graves' ophthalmopathy and about 60 had stable Graves' hyperthyroidism. Results and caveats for the whole study, not just this receptor: Sample size was not statistically predetermined, and blinding of investigators to group allocation was not performed. Most expanded thyroid clonotypes (frequency above 0.001) were also detected in blood, suggesting blood repertoires may reflect thyroid immune responses. In validation, the model predicted progression to ophthalmopathy with 60% to 71% sensitivity and approximately 74% specificity, a median of about 6 months before onset. A model built on a 13 V-J signature distinguished ophthalmopathy from stable hyperthyroidism, reaching 85% to 90% sensitivity and 81.08% specificity in cross-validation and 80%/75% in testing.

A patient counted as having stable Graves' hyperthyroidism if no progression to ophthalmopathy occurred over 18 months of follow-up. Hyperthyroidism patients were aged 18 to 65 years and newly diagnosed, with disease duration of less than 2 months. Any patient with an uncontrolled infection, another autoimmune disease, pregnancy or lactation was excluded. Diagnoses were established on the basis of clinical symptoms, serum thyroxine and TRAb, thyroid ultrasound, and orbital computed tomography. PBMCs were separated from approximately 9.9 ml of fresh peripheral blood using Ficoll-Paque density gradient centrifugation. Trizol reagent was used to extract total RNA, and RNA quality was then checked on an Agilent 2100 Bioanalyzer. V is pared back by 2 bases and J by 6 bases, with 7 bases lying between the germline termini. Sequences SGHNT (CDR1) and YENEEA (CDR2) are obtained from the germline V gene. The CDR3 spans 13 residues, from the cysteine through the phenylalanine. Only the CDR3 DNA stays, 39 bases, in frame from base 1.

TCR beta CDR3 regions were amplified from RNA transcripts. For the first round of RT-PCR on the TCR CDR3, the HTBI primer set was used together with the Qiagen OneStep RT-PCR kit. Libraries were constructed in a second round of multiplex PCR, after which size selection and purification were carried out. Paired-end sequencing of the libraries was performed with 100 bp reads on an Illumina HiSeq2000. The original methods were these. SOAPnuke was used to process the raw data, throwing out any read that contained adapters or uncalled bases, had a mean Phred below 15, or lacked an exact constant-primer or identifier match. High-quality paired reads were merged with COPE v1.2.5, and unique nucleotide sequences were defined as clonotypes. MiTCR v1.1 was used to align the clonotypes against IMGT TRBV, TRBD and TRBJ reference segments. The analysis was restricted to V-J combinations with a frequency above 0.0001, which together covered approximately 99% of the repertoires. The TCS score was defined as F50 (clonal expansion) divided by E x V (chaos), with BLOSUM62-based TCRdist calculated between CDR3 peptides within each V-J. Welch's t-statistics and random forest reduced roughly 500 V-J features to around 14, which were used in a naive Bayes classifier (R e1071). TCRdb trimmed public reads at Q25 via fastp, called clones via MiXCR and kept in-frame beta chains. All rows with the same CDR3 protein become a single entry with the most common DNA and genes. The V and J calls come from TCRdb's annotation, not from the publication. The sample table records about 180,000 distinct CDR3 sequences; about a sixth of these occur just once. The ten largest clones take up 25% to 30% of the sample.

This sequence was found in a woman in her forties or fifties with Graves' hyperthyroidism. The sequenced sample was blood. This chain joins TRBV11-3 to TRBJ2-2, with the D gene uncertain. The CDR3 reads as follows: CASSLSRSGELFF. The DNA sequence reads TGTGCCAGCAGCTTAAGCCGTTCCGGGGAGCTGTTTTTT.